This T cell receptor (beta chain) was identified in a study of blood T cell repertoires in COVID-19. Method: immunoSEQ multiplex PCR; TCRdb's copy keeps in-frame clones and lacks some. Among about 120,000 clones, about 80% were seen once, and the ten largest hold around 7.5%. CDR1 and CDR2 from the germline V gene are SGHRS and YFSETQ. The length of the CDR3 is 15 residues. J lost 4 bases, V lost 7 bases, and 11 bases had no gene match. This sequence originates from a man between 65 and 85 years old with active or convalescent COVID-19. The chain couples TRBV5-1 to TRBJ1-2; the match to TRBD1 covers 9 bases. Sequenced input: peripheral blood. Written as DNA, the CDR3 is TGCGCCAGCCTGCCCGGACAGGGGACCACCTATGGCTACACCTTC. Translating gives CASLPGQGTTYGYTF.